A single T cell receptor beta chain is shown here with its context. These data belong to a study of CD8+CD57+ T cells in acquired aplastic anemia. Genomic DNA served as template for TCR beta VDJ and CDR3 profiling. TCRdb redid the calling of the reads with MiXCR, one entry per CDR3 protein. The data show about 270,000 distinct CDR3 sequences, roughly 82% seen once. Patients included in sequencing had previously demonstrated CD8+CD57+ cell expansion by flow cytometry. The CDR3 consists of 14 residues. The germline V gene has CDR1 SEHNR and CDR2 FQNEAQ (reference sequence). The J segment lost 4 bases and the V segment lost 5 bases, leaving 4 bases of the junction unmatched.

The sequenced sample was sorted CD4+, CD8+, or CD8+CD57+ T cells (not recorded which) from PBMCs. The TCR was taken from a human donor with aplastic anemia. The V call is TRBV7-9, the J call TRBJ1-4, with TRBD1 identical over 7 bases. The CDR3: CASSHRDSNEKLFF. The CDR3 DNA reads as TGTGCCAGCAGCCACCGGGACAGTAATGAAAAACTGTTTTTT.